The TCR beta chain under discussion was sequenced for a study of control samples from healthy donors and cancer patients. Sequenced by immunoSEQ multiplex PCR; TCRdb stores in-frame clones only, minus some. The sample contains around 26,000 clones, approximately 85% of which appear only once. CDR1 is MNHEY, CDR2 SVGAGI, per germline. Trimming cost V 0 bases and J 3 bases; bases outside gene matches: 7. The length of the CDR3 is 16 residues. V gene TRBV6-5 combines with J gene TRBJ1-1, with 7 bases lining up with TRBD1. The sample was PBMCs. The receptor was isolated from a man in his 60s with colorectal cancer. CDR3 in amino acids: CASSYSSRGLDTEAFF. For the CDR3, the DNA is TGTGCCAGCAGTTACTCGAGCAGGGGGTTAGACACTGAAGCTTTCTTT.